These 17 T cell receptor beta chains were all obtained from the same sample, sequenced in a study of T-cell reconstitution after alpha-beta-depleted transplantation in children. TCRbeta library preparation incorporated unique molecular identifiers. TCRdb reprocessed the PCR reads via MiXCR and lists one record per CDR3 protein. The data hold more than 400,000 distinct CDR3 sequences, with around 46% observed a single time. The source material was PBMCs, sampled before TCRalphabeta/CD19-depleted stem cell transplant. The source of these receptors is a girl aged 2-10 years with aplastic anemia, due to receive a stem cell transplant.

The V gene is TRBV5-1, the J gene TRBJ2-7; perhaps D is TRBD1 or TRBD2 (5 bases each). CDR3 length: 14 residues. Looked up from germline, CDR1 is SGHRS and CDR2 is YFSETQ. The V end was cut by 0 bases, the J end by 6 bases, with 13 bases between. As DNA, the CDR3 is TGCGCCAGCAGCTTGGGTGGGGGAACTAGCGAGCAGTACTTC. This gives the protein CASSLGGGTSEQYF.

The chain combines TRBV20-1 with TRBJ2-5; 10 bases match TRBD2. Germline V gene sequence: CDR1 DFQATT, CDR2 SNEGSKA (reference sequence). The CDR3 has 16 residues. Trimming took 1 base from V and 1 from J; bases not matched to a gene: 6. The CDR3 sequence: CSARGASGSLQETQYF. The CDR3 DNA follows: TGCAGTGCTAGAGGGGCTAGCGGGAGTCTCCAAGAGACCCAGTACTTC.

The chain joins TRBV10-3 to TRBJ2-7, with D possibly matching TRBD2 (5 bases). This CDR3 has 12 amino acids. Germline V CDR1 and CDR2: ENHRY, SYGVKD. V lost 2 bases, J lost 6 bases, and 8 bases lay in between. In DNA form, the CDR3 reads TGTGCCATCAGTGAGCGCCGGGGCGAGCAGTACTTC. Residues: CAISERRGEQYF.

This clonotype was found a few times. The chain employs TRBV5-1 and TRBJ2-2; a weak D match, TRBD1 (5 bases). Trimming shortened V by 0 bases and J by 2 bases, and 8 bases separated the two germline ends. The CDR3 covers 15 residues. CDR1 and CDR2 from the germline V gene are SGHRS and YFSETQ. The DNA for the CDR3 is TGCGCCAGCAGCTTGGAGACAGTTAACACCGGGGAGCTGTTTTTT. It is translated as CASSLETVNTGELFF.

CDR3 loop: CASSPAGESLYGEQFF. Here the CDR3 DNA reads TGTGCCAGCAGTCCGGCAGGGGAGTCCCTTTACGGTGAGCAGTTCTTC. The gene calls are TRBV12-3 or TRBV12-4 and TRBJ2-1, with TRBD1 as a possible D gene (6 bases). This CDR3 has 16 residues. V was clipped by 5 bases and J by 9 bases, with 23 bases between them.

This clonotype occurred a few times. This chain joins TRBV7-9 and TRBJ1-1; no clear D. From germline, CDR1 is SEHNR and CDR2 FQNEAQ (reference sequence). Deletions cut 3 bases from V and 1 base from J, with 9 bases between. This CDR3 region has 14 residues. CDR3 DNA sequence: TGTGCCAGCAGCTTCAGCGGAGAGAACACTGAAGCTTTCTTT. This codes for CASSFSGENTEAFF.

The sample holds a few counts of this clonotype. An end of the junction differs from the germline gene, which may be a read error. The chain carries TRBV20-1 and TRBJ1-5; D gene unclear. This CDR3 has 14 amino acids. Germline V gene lookup returns CDR1 DFQATT and CDR2 SNEGSKA (reference sequence). CDR3: CSASSRNSDQPQHF. DNA for the CDR3: TGCAGTGCTAGTAGTCGGAATAGCGATCAGCCCCAGCATTTT.

This clonotype occurred many times. The chain has TRBV11-2 and TRBJ2-7; D is undetermined. CDR3 size: 13 residues. CDR1 and CDR2 from the germline V gene are SGHAT and FQNNGV. Trimming stripped 1 base from V and 4 bases from J, with 8 bases between. CDR3 in amino acids: CASSLGVEYEQYF. CDR3 bases: TGTGCCAGCAGCTTAGGGGTCGAGTACGAGCAGTACTTC.

J is TRBJ2-7 and V is TRBV20-1; 8 nucleotides agree with TRBD1. The germline V gene has CDR1 DFQATT and CDR2 SNEGSKA (reference sequence). This CDR3 is 16 amino acids long. Losses at the gene ends were 7 bases for V and 3 bases for J; bases not matched to a gene: 17. CDR3: CSVPDSRGPGFYEQYF. The CDR3 nucleotides read TGCAGTGTCCCAGACTCCAGGGGGCCGGGGTTCTACGAGCAGTACTTC.

This chain connects TRBV28 to TRBJ1-2; the match to TRBD1 covers 8 bases. Germline loops: CDR1 MDHEN, CDR2 SYDVKM. This CDR3 spans 13 amino acids. V lost 5 bases to trimming and J lost 3 bases; unmatched junction nucleotides: 2. In DNA, the CDR3 is TGTGCCAGCAGTGACAGGGGTTACTATGGCTACACCTTC. It codes for CASSDRGYYGYTF.

This chain joins TRBV20-1 and TRBJ2-1; 9 nucleotides line up with TRBD2. V shed 1 base, J shed 9 bases, and the junction held 4 bases outside the gene matches. The germline gives CDR1 DFQATT, CDR2 SNEGSKA (reference sequence). CDR3 size: 13 residues. Here the CDR3 DNA reads TGCAGTGCTAGAGGCGGGGGGGCTTTTGAGCAGTTCTTC. Amino acid sequence: CSARGGGAFEQFF.

In DNA, the CDR3 is TGCAGTGCTCCCCAGGGCGGGAGTAGTGAGACCCAGTACTTC. It translates to CSAPQGGSSETQYF. The V call is TRBV20-1, the J call TRBJ2-5, with 7 positions matching TRBD2. Per germline, CDR1 DFQATT and CDR2 SNEGSKA (reference sequence). This CDR3 region has 14 residues. V lost 5 bases to trimming and J lost 5 bases; unmatched junction nucleotides: 11.

This chain links TRBV5-4 with TRBJ2-3; maybe TRBD2 (5 bases). Germline V gives CDR1 SGHNT, CDR2 YYREEE (reference sequence). This CDR3 is built from 15 residues. V lost 6 bases and J lost 2, with 16 bases in between. Here the CDR3 DNA reads TGTGCCAGCATGTTGGCGGACTCCTACACAGATACGCAGTATTTT. This sequence encodes CASMLADSYTDTQYF.

V usage is TRBV20-1 and J usage is TRBJ2-3, with 7 bases that match TRBD2. Germline-derived CDR1 and CDR2 are DFQATT and SNEGSKA (reference sequence). The CDR3 runs to 13 residues. V shed 6 bases, J shed 7 bases, and the junction held 10 bases outside the gene matches. The CDR3 loop is CSARRLAEYTQYF. CDR3 coding DNA: TGCAGTGCGCGGAGGCTAGCGGAATATACGCAGTATTTT.

This clonotype occurred many times. The chain recombines TRBV7-2 with TRBJ1-5; a weak D match, TRBD1 (5 bases). The CDR3 runs 15 residues. Per the germline V gene, CDR1 is SGHTA and CDR2 is FQGNSA. V dropped 6 bases and J dropped 6 bases, with 18 bases sitting between them. The CDR3 coding sequence is TGTGCCAGCAGTCCTTTTTTCAGGGAATCTCAGCCCCAGCATTTT. It encodes CASSPFFRESQPQHF.

A word on this clonotype: The junction does not match germline at one end; this may be a read error. The chain links TRBV20-1 to TRBJ2-2; D perhaps matches TRBD2 (5 bases). The CDR3 is 14 residues long. Germline V gene lookup returns CDR1 DFQATT and CDR2 SNEGSKA (reference sequence). CDR3 residues: CSSRDFSGTGELFF. CDR3 nucleotides: TGCAGTTCTAGAGATTTTTCGGGGACCGGGGAGCTGTTTTTT.

This clonotype was seen many times. The chain is built from TRBV3-1 and TRBJ2-4; maybe TRBD2 (5 bases). The germline CDR1 and CDR2 sequences are LGHDT and YNNKEL (reference sequence). CDR3 size: 13 residues. With 1 base removed from V and 6 bases from J, the gap between germline ends came to 7 bases. The CDR3 protein is CASSQARGNIQYF. The CDR3 DNA is TGTGCCAGCAGCCAAGCTCGGGGAAACATTCAGTACTTC.